This T cell receptor (beta chain) was identified in a study of blood T cell repertoires in COVID-19 (TCRdb year 2020). For the wider study: Samples from collaborators originated in the United States, Italy and Spain and spanned both the acute and convalescent phases of COVID-19. The material from the prospective study consisted of cDNA or gDNA derived from T cells, B-cell-depleted T cells, or PBMCs. Deeply sampled blood TCRbeta repertoires from subjects exposed to, actively infected with, or recovered from COVID-19 were included in the dataset. The repertoires were made available in a free public database intended to serve as a resource for research on the immune response to SARS-CoV-2. The samples were drawn from two sources: the first 160 participants of the ongoing ImmuneRACE study, and 1,200 or so subjects contributed by 6 global collaborators. The sample metadata nearly always contained a de-identified subject ID, COVID-19 status, age in years and sex. Where HLA class I and class II types were available, the types were taken from metadata supplied by the sample provider, not from assay-based typing.

A note on this clone: Which antigen it targets is not known. Per-base qualities were not stored, and no clone one base away is much larger.

What the research found in general, with its limitations: Clinical and demographic metadata were provided uncurated, with the amount varying by source and participant.

The immunoSEQ Assay, a bias-controlled multiplex PCR, was used to amplify TCRbeta CDR3 regions from genomic DNA. Under the source paper's analysis protocol: Within the assay, amplification of reference gene primers was used to estimate how many nucleated cells each sample contained. To quantify the absolute abundance of each unique TCRbeta CDR3 rearrangement, sequence reads were collapsed and filtered. For each sample, productive Simpson clonality was calculated as the square root of Simpson's diversity index over productive rearrangements. As stored in TCRdb, this immuneACCESS dataset retains in-frame rearrangements with V and J assigned. A fraction of the clones does not appear; measured against another copy, unresolved V genes explain less than half of the discrepancy, and the remainder lacks a known reason. D and trimming were read from the DNA, whereas the V and J calls and clone size are those reported in that table. In this sample the table shows hundreds of thousands of clones, around 89% of which occur a single time. The ten largest account for roughly a tenth of the sample.

Participants in the prospective study were enrolled through a virtual design, were aged roughly 18 to 90 years, and lived in about 25 United States geographic areas. In the prospective study, cohorts were assigned on the basis of participant-reported clinical history obtained from a screening survey and a study questionnaire. For ImmuneRACE Cohort 3, a participant was defined as recovered based on two consecutive negative NP/OP PCR tests, clearance by a healthcare professional, or resolution of symptoms. In the prospective study, mobile phlebotomists collected whole blood, serum and a nasopharyngeal or oropharyngeal swab from each participant. Prospective study participants could optionally give additional blood draws and questionnaires over a roughly 2-month period. Before DNA extraction, blood samples from the prospective study were shipped at room temperature or frozen. At the junction V is shortened by 5 bases and J by 3 bases; bases outside the gene matches: 8. The germline V gene sets CDR1 to SGHVS and CDR2 to FQNEAQ. Its CDR3 holds 16 amino acids, cysteine through phenylalanine. Only CDR3 DNA remains: 48 bases, in frame from the first base.

The sequence is built from TRBV7-8 and TRBJ2-2, with 8 middle bases fitting TRBD2. Source material: PBMCs or T cells enriched from blood (not recorded which). This TCR was recovered from a woman in her thirties or forties who had recovered from COVID-19. CDR3 sequence: CASSPETGGDTGELFF. The DNA sequence reads TGTGCCAGCAGCCCCGAGACCGGGGGGGACACCGGGGAGCTGTTTTTT.